This is a list of T cell receptor beta chains from one sample in a study of T and B cells in COVID-19 patients. Via MiXCR, TCRdb re-called the multiplex PCR reads, giving one row per CDR3 protein. Among nearly 15,000 distinct CDR3 sequences listed, around 30% were seen once. Specimen: blood. The receptor source for this set is a human donor who had recovered from COVID-19. The CDR3 runs from the conserved cysteine through the conserved F or W. D genes are given only for firm matches. Expanded clones get a size class; other rows say once, few or many, or leave the size out.

d_call | clone_size | j_call | v_call | cdr3_nt | cdr3_aa
. | . | TRBJ1-5 | TRBV30 | TGTGCCTGGAGTCCTCTGGACAGTCTAAATCAGCCCCAGCATTTT | CAWSPLDSLNQPQHF
. | many | TRBJ1-2 | TRBV15 | TGTGCCACCAGCAGCCTCGCACCTAACTATGGCTACACCTTC | CATSSLAPNYGYTF
TRBD2 | medium-sized | TRBJ2-1 | TRBV19 | TGTGCCAGTAGCTTTATAATACCGGGAGGACAAATCTACAATGAGCAGTTCTTC | CASSFIIPGGQIYNEQFF
TRBD1 | . | TRBJ1-3 | TRBV30 | TGTGCCTGGAACCAGGGGGCTGGAAACACCATATATTTT | CAWNQGAGNTIYF
TRBD1 | medium-sized | TRBJ2-6 | TRBV11-3 | TGTGCCAGCCTGGGACAGCACTCTGGGGCCAACGTCCTGACTTTC | CASLGQHSGANVLTF
. | . | TRBJ1-4 | TRBV24-1 | TGTGCCACCCAGGCTCTATTTAATGAAAAACTGTTTTTT | CATQALFNEKLFF
. | . | TRBJ1-2 | TRBV7-9 | TGTGCCAGCAGCCCCTCTAGCCTGGGGGTTGGCTACACCTTC | CASSPSSLGVGYTF
. | medium-sized | TRBJ2-2 | TRBV30 | TGTGCCTGGAGTAAGGGAACCGGGGAGCTGTTTTTT | CAWSKGTGELFF
. | many | TRBJ2-5 | TRBV19 | TGTGCCAGTAGTATAAGTCACAGACAAGAGACCCAGTACTTC | CASSISHRQETQYF
. | . | TRBJ2-5 | TRBV7-9 | TGTGCCAGCAGCTTAGTCCAGAAAGAGACCCAGTACTTC | CASSLVQKETQYF
. | . | TRBJ2-3 | TRBV19 | TGTGCCAGTAGTATAGCAGGGCTAGCAGATACGCAGTATTTT | CASSIAGLADTQYF
TRBD2 | . | TRBJ2-1 | TRBV20-1 | TGCAGTGCTAGTGGGAGCGGGAGGAATGAGCAGTTCTTC | CSASGSGRNEQFF
. | . | TRBJ2-7 | TRBV6-5 | TGTGCCAGCAGATCCTCCCGTCCAGGGAGATACGAGCAGTACTTC | CASRSSRPGRYEQYF
. | medium-sized | TRBJ1-2 | TRBV19 | TGTGCCGCAACCCCGGGGACCAGCTATGGCTACACCTTC | CAATPGTSYGYTF
. | few | TRBJ2-5 | TRBV5-1 | TGCGCCAGCAGCTTGGCCGTGGCGTTTAGTAAACAAGAGACCCAGTACTTC | CASSLAVAFSKQETQYF
. | medium-sized | TRBJ1-1 | TRBV19 | TGTGCCTCCAAAGGGAGGATGGCTGAAGCTTTCTTT | CASKGRMAEAFF
TRBD1 | few | TRBJ1-1 | TRBV6-5 | TGTGCCAGCAGTCGGACAGGGGGAGGGAAAGCTTTCTTT | CASSRTGGGKAFF
. | few | TRBJ2-3 | TRBV12-3/TRBV12-4 | TGTGCCAGCGGTGAATTCACAGATACGCAGTATTTT | CASGEFTDTQYF
. | . | TRBJ1-5 | TRBV5-6 | TGTGCCAGCAGCTTGTCAGGACCGGGGTGGGAAAGGAGCAATCAGCCCCAGCATTTT | CASSLSGPGWERSNQPQHF
. | few | TRBJ2-2 | TRBV6-2/TRBV6-3 | TGTGCCAGCAGTCCCTCGGCCGGGGAGCTGTTTTTT | CASSPSAGELFF
TRBD1 | . | TRBJ2-5 | TRBV11-2 | TGTGCCAGCGCAGACAGGGGCGAGACCCAGTACTTC | CASADRGETQYF
TRBD2 | . | TRBJ2-1 | TRBV6-2/TRBV6-3 | TGTGCCAGCAGTTACTCCTCTACTAGCGGGGGGGCACACAATGAGCAGTTCTTC | CASSYSSTSGGAHNEQFF
. | few | TRBJ1-2 | TRBV5-6 | TGTGCCAGCAGCTTGGCTTCCGGGGGGGGGCTGAGTATCCCCTATGGCTACACCTTC | CASSLASGGGLSIPYGYTF
TRBD1 | few | TRBJ1-5 | TRBV5-6 | TGTGCCAGCAACCGACAGGGGCTAGGCAATCAGCCCCAGCATTTT | CASNRQGLGNQPQHF
. | few | TRBJ1-5 | TRBV30 | TGTGCCTGGAGTATCGACAGCAATCAGCCCCAGCATTTT | CAWSIDSNQPQHF
TRBD1 | . | TRBJ2-1 | TRBV6-1 | TGTGCCAGCAATCCAGGCGGGGACAGGGTGAACAATGAGCAGTTCTTC | CASNPGGDRVNNEQFF
. | . | TRBJ2-6 | TRBV12-3/TRBV12-4 | TGTGCCAGCCGGAAACCCCAGGCCGAGGCCAACGTCCTGACTTTC | CASRKPQAEANVLTF
. | . | TRBJ1-1 | TRBV18 | TGTGCCAGCTCACCTAACGGGGGGGAACTACTCGAAGCTTTCTTT | CASSPNGGELLEAFF
. | few | TRBJ1-3 | TRBV30 | TGTGCCTGGAGTGTATTAGGAGCGTCCGGAAACACCATATATTTT | CAWSVLGASGNTIYF
TRBD2 | . | TRBJ2-1 | TRBV6-2/TRBV6-3 | TGTGCCAGCAGTTCCCGTGAAGCGGGGACCTACAATGAGCAGTTCTTC | CASSSREAGTYNEQFF
TRBD1 | . | TRBJ1-2 | TRBV11-3 | TGTGCCAGCAGCCGTGGACAGGGGGCTAATGGCTACACCTTC | CASSRGQGANGYTF
. | many | TRBJ1-1 | TRBV11-3 | TGTGCCAGCAGCTCGCGGACCGGGGGTTTTGGCACTGAAGCTTTCTTT | CASSSRTGGFGTEAFF
. | . | TRBJ2-7 | TRBV7-2 | TGTGCCAGCAGCTCATCCGATAGCGGCTCCTACGAGCAGTACTTC | CASSSSDSGSYEQYF
TRBD2 | few | TRBJ2-1 | TRBV6-5 | TGCGCCAGCACCGGACTAGCGGGAGCCAACAATGAGCAGTTCTTC | CASTGLAGANNEQFF
. | medium-sized | TRBJ2-2 | TRBV12-3/TRBV12-4 | TGTGCCAGCAGCCGGGATTTGGTGCCGTCCGACACCGGGGAGCTGTTTTTT | CASSRDLVPSDTGELFF
. | few | TRBJ1-1 | TRBV30 | TGTGCCTGGAAGGAGGGGAACACTGAAGCTTTCTTT | CAWKEGNTEAFF
TRBD1 | . | TRBJ1-2 | TRBV7-9 | TGTGCCAGCAGCTTAGGGGGGGACAGCTGTGGCTACACCTTC | CASSLGGDSCGYTF
TRBD2 | . | TRBJ2-1 | TRBV27 | TGTGCCAGCAGCCTAGCGGTTGCAGACTACAATGAGCAGTTCTTC | CASSLAVADYNEQFF
. | few | TRBJ2-1 | TRBV6-5 | TGTGCCAGCAGTGAACTTGGGCAGAATAACAATGAGCAGTTCTTC | CASSELGQNNNEQFF
. | . | TRBJ1-1 | TRBV19 | TGTGCCAGTAGTATCTTGATAGCATTTTCGGGCGCCACTGAAGCTTTCTTT | CASSILIAFSGATEAFF
. | medium-sized | TRBJ1-4 | TRBV11-3 | TGTGCCAGCAGCTCGGACGCAGTGTTTTTT | CASSSDAVFF
TRBD1 | medium-sized | TRBJ2-1 | TRBV19 | TGTGCCAGCCGACAGGGGGCCACCCCTGGGAATGAGCAGTTCTTC | CASRQGATPGNEQFF
TRBD2 | . | TRBJ2-1 | TRBV18 | TGTGCCAGCTCACCAGTCCTAGCGGGAGGGTTTAACAATGAGCAGTTCTTC | CASSPVLAGGFNNEQFF
. | . | TRBJ2-7 | TRBV30 | TGTGCCTGGAGTCCCGGACACCGATGGCGATACTTC | CAWSPGHRWRYF
. | few | TRBJ1-5 | TRBV6-5 | TGTGCCAGCAGTTACTCCCAGCAGCCCCAGCATTTT | CASSYSQQPQHF
. | . | TRBJ2-5 | TRBV5-1 | TGCGCCAGCAGCTTGGTAGCTCAAACAGGGTCGGCCCAAGAGACCCAGTACTTC | CASSLVAQTGSAQETQYF
TRBD1 | few | TRBJ1-2 | TRBV10-1 | TGCGCCAGCAGTACGGACAGGGGCTACACCTTC | CASSTDRGYTF
. | . | TRBJ2-1 | TRBV5-4 | TGTGCCAGCAGCTTGTTTTCCAGCTACAATGAGCAGTTCTTC | CASSLFSSYNEQFF